The entry below gives a single TCR beta chain sequence along with its context. Some clones are missing from TCRdb's copy, which holds only in-frame ones; the method was immunoSEQ multiplex PCR. Of fewer than 45,000 clones in the sample, about 95% were seen once. The data were taken from a study of T cells in tuberculosis. Trimming stripped 2 bases from V and 3 bases from J, with 19 bases between. Germline V gives CDR1 SGHTA, CDR2 FQGNSA. The CDR3 runs to 17 residues. Sequencing input: PBMCs. This receptor was taken from a donor aged 10 to 29 with latent tuberculosis or without tuberculosis infection. The genes are TRBV7-2 and TRBJ2-5; D is perhaps TRBD1 (6 bases). CDR3 nucleotide sequence: TGTGCCAGCAGCTTAACTCGTGCCGGGACATTTAAAGAGACCCAGTACTTC. It is translated as CASSLTRAGTFKETQYF.